This TCR beta chain comes out of a study of T cell repertoires in cytomegalovirus infection. Study findings and constraints: There were carriers of CMV plus the relevant HLA, and cumulative public TCR beta family frequency identified them.

This CDR3 has 15 amino acids. Looked up from germline, CDR1 is SGHDN and CDR2 is FVKESK. V shed 4 bases and J shed 8 bases, with 20 bases lying between them. This clonotype was recorded at least ten times. Its antigen is as yet unknown. TCRdb reprocessed the reads via MiXCR and lists one record per CDR3 protein. The sample holds under 800,000 distinct CDR3 sequences, less than 25% seen once. Sequenced sample: CD8+ T cells from PBMCs. The clonotype was recovered from a human donor in good health (CMV status not recorded). Some clones in this sample may be carry-over from other donors' samples. The V gene is TRBV14, the J gene TRBJ1-2, with a weak D call TRBD1 (6 bases). Written as DNA, the CDR3 is TGTGCCAGCAGCCGAATACAGGGACCTTGGCTCGGCTACACCTTC. Protein: CASSRIQGPWLGYTF.